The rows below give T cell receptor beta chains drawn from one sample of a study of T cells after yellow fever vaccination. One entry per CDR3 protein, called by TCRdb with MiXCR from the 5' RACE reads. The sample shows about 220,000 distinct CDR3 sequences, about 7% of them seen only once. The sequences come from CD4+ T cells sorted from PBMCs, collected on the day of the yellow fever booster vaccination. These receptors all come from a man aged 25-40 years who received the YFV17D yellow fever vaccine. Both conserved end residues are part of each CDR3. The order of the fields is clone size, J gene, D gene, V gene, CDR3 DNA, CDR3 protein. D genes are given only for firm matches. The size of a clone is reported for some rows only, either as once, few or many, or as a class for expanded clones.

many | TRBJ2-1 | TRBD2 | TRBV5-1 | TGCGCCAGCAGCACCCTAGCGGGAGTGGGCAATGAGCAGTTCTTC | CASSTLAGVGNEQFF
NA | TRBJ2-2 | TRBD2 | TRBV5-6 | TGTGCCAGCAGCTCATTTAGGAGACTAGCGGGTTCCGGGGAGCTGTTTTTT | CASSSFRRLAGSGELFF
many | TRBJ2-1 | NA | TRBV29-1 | TGCAGCGTTGCGTCGGCAGGGAAGTCGAATGAGCAGTTCTTC | CSVASAGKSNEQFF
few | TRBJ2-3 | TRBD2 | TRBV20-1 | TGCAGTGCTAGAGATCCGGGAGGGGCAGATACGCAGTATTTT | CSARDPGGADTQYF
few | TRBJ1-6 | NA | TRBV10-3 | TGTGCCATCAGTGAGTCGATGTCAGGAGCGTATAATTCACCCCTCCACTTT | CAISESMSGAYNSPLHF
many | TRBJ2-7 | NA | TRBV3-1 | TGTGCCAGCAGCCAAAAGGGCGAGCAGTACTTC | CASSQKGEQYF
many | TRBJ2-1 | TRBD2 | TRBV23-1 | TGCGCCAGCAGTCATTTTATCGATAGATGGGACAGAAAGACTAGCGGGAAAACTTATCTGAAGTTCTTC | CASSHFIDRWDRKTSGKTYLKFF
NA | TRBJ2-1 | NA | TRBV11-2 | TGTGCCAGCAGCTTAGATCAGGGGGGTCTCCTCCGGGGTGAGCAGTTCTTC | CASSLDQGGLLRGEQFF
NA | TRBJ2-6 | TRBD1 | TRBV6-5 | TGTGCCAGCAGTTACCGCCGGACAGGGGTCACTGGGGCCAACGTCCTGACTTTC | CASSYRRTGVTGANVLTF
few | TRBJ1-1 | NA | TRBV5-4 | TGTGCCAGCAGATCTGGACAGAATATCATGAACACTGAAGCTTTCTTT | CASRSGQNIMNTEAFF
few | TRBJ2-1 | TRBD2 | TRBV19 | TGTGCCAGTAGTTTACGTCCCGGGACTAGCGGGGGGGGGCAGTTCTTC | CASSLRPGTSGGGQFF
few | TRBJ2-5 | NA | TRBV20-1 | TGCAGTGCTAGCCCCGGGGGACGGGGTGAGACCCAGTACTTC | CSASPGGRGETQYF
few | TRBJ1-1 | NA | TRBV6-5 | TGTGCCAGCAGCTACCGTTGGGGAGGTGAAGCTTTCTTT | CASSYRWGGEAFF
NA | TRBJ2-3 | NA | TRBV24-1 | TGTGCCACCAGCGGAGTTAGCACAGATACGCAGTATTTT | CATSGVSTDTQYF
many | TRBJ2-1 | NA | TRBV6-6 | TGTGCCAGCAGCTCCCGGCCCTACAATGAGCAGTTCTTC | CASSSRPYNEQFF
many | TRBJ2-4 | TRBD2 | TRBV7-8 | TGTGCCAGCAGCTCCCGAGTTAAAGCGCTGAGGGCTAGCGGAAACATTCAGTACTTC | CASSSRVKALRASGNIQYF